The next 9 T cell receptor beta chains were all read from a single sample in a study of regulatory T cells in long-lasting Graves disease. Time point described: newly diagnosed GD, antithyroid drugs for less than 3 months. PBMC RNA was the source of the TCR library. According to the study, TCR beta libraries were built with iRepertoire HTBI primers and CDR3-region Arm-PCR. TCRdb used MiXCR to reprocess the multiplex PCR reads, holding one entry per CDR3 protein. The sample includes some 400,000 distinct CDR3 sequences, more than 12% of them seen just once. These records were also assigned to another study, of T cells in Graves' hyperthyroidism and ophthalmopathy.

Specimen: peripheral blood mononuclear cells (PBMCs), collected at new diagnosis, from a patient treated with antithyroid drugs. The receptors were sampled from a woman in her thirties with Graves disease.

This clonotype was counted ten times or more. The chain employs TRBV2 and TRBJ2-2; no clear D. The CDR3 is 13 residues long. Germline V gene sequence: CDR1 SNHLY, CDR2 FYNNEI. Trimming took 4 bases from V and 7 from J, leaving 10 bases between them. CDR3 nucleotide sequence: TGTGCCAGCAGTGCTAGGAGAGGCGGGGAGCTGTTTTTT. Protein product: CASSARRGGELFF.

The genes are TRBV20-1 and TRBJ2-1, with 9 bases matching TRBD2. J was trimmed by 12 bases and V by 3 bases; bases with no gene match: 9. CDR3 length equals 13 residues. Per germline, CDR1 DFQATT and CDR2 SNEGSKA (reference sequence). DNA of the CDR3: TGCAGTGCTAGGGGACTAGCACTTCTAGGGCAGTTCTTC. This translates into CSARGLALLGQFF.

The chain has TRBV5-1 and TRBJ1-6; 7 positions agree with TRBD1. After removal of 4 bases from V and 6 bases from J, the junction contained 4 bases not matched to a gene. CDR3 length: 14 residues. Germline V gene lookup returns CDR1 SGHRS and CDR2 YFSETQ. CDR3 in DNA: TGCGCCAGCAGCGAGGGACAGATTAATTCACCCCTCCACTTT. Translation gives CASSEGQINSPLHF.

This clonotype was observed many times. The chain joins TRBV28 to TRBJ2-5, with 8 bases fitting TRBD1. The germline V gene has CDR1 MDHEN and CDR2 SYDVKM. V was pared by 4 bases and J by 3 bases, with 10 bases of the junction left unmatched. The CDR3 extends over 16 amino acids. CDR3 region: CASSSPTRDRKETQYF. CDR3 DNA sequence: TGTGCCAGCAGTTCCCCTACCCGGGACAGGAAAGAGACCCAGTACTTC. The variable domain in full, with the rest retrieved from reference TRBV28 and TRBJ2-5, is DVKVTQSSRYLVKRTGEKVFLECVQDMDHENMFWYRQDPGLGLRLIYFSYDVKMKEKGDIPEGYSVSREKKERFSLILESASTNQTSMYLCASSSPTRDRKETQYFGPGTRLLVL.

Ten or more counts support this clonotype. V usage is TRBV2 and J usage is TRBJ1-1; D unclear. Germline CDR1 SNHLY, CDR2 FYNNEI. CDR3 length equals 13 residues. V lost 4 bases, J lost 6 bases, and 12 bases lay in between. DNA for the CDR3: TGTGCCAGCAGTGTTGGCTTGTGGGCTGAAGCTTTCTTT. Its protein is CASSVGLWAEAFF.

The table lists this clonotype with many counts. The genes are TRBV18 and TRBJ2-3, with TRBD1 as a possible D gene (6 bases). Trimming left V 6 bases short and J 2 bases short, with 15 bases between. The CDR3 totals 15 residues. The germline CDR1 and CDR2 sequences are KGHSH and LQKENI. In nucleotides, the CDR3 is TGTGCCAGCTCGCCCGACAGGACCTACACAGATACGCAGTATTTT. Translated: CASSPDRTYTDTQYF.

This clonotype has more than one count but fewer than ten. This sequence joins TRBV24-1 and TRBJ2-1; 12 nucleotides agree with TRBD2. After removal of 2 bases from V and 9 bases from J, the junction contained 13 bases not matched to a gene. The CDR3 extends over 18 amino acids. CDR1 is KGHDR, CDR2 SFDVKD, per germline. The CDR3: CATSDSPILAGGPGEQFF. As DNA, the CDR3 is TGTGCCACCAGTGATTCTCCGATCCTAGCGGGAGGGCCGGGTGAGCAGTTCTTC.

This clonotype was observed at least ten times. The CDR3 is CASTPRGLADSYEQYF. The CDR3, as DNA: TGTGCCAGCACCCCCCGGGGACTAGCGGATTCCTACGAGCAGTACTTC. The rearrangement links TRBV6-1 to TRBJ2-7; 11 bases align to TRBD2. The germline gives CDR1 MNHNS, CDR2 SASEGT. The ends lost 7 bases at V and 1 base at J; junction bases unmatched: 9. This CDR3 contains 16 residues.

This clonotype came up a few times. This sequence joins TRBV19 and TRBJ2-3; D call uncertain. The germline V gene has CDR1 LNHDA and CDR2 SQIVND (reference sequence). This CDR3 region has 15 residues. Trimming cost V 3 bases and J 8 bases, with 18 bases left between them. For the CDR3, the DNA is TGTGCCAGTAGTATCTGGAGCCCGAGCGCTTTTACGCAGTATTTT. It encodes CASSIWSPSAFTQYF.